This T cell receptor beta chain is from a study of T cells in tuberculosis. At the level of the study: Blood was taken before or within 7 days of anti-tuberculosis therapy.

Time point given: new active TB diagnosis, blood taken before or within 7 days of starting treatment. Confirmation came from sputum smear and/or culture positivity for M. tuberculosis. Sequenced by immunoSEQ multiplex PCR; TCRdb stores in-frame clones only, minus some. The data contain over 30,000 clones, roughly 93% of them singletons. The V gene lost 4 bases and the J gene lost 4 bases, with 15 bases spanning the gap. The germline CDR1 and CDR2 sequences are SGHDN and FVKESK. The CDR3 extends over 15 amino acids. This material consisted of PBMCs, taken at tuberculosis diagnosis. The chain links TRBV14 to TRBJ2-3, with a tentative D call TRBD2 (5 bases). The receptor comes from an adult with tuberculosis. The CDR3 coding sequence is TGTGCCAGCAGCCTGCAACCTGGACTGGCAGATACGCAGTATTTT. Its translation: CASSLQPGLADTQYF.